The present entry profiles one TCR beta chain with its context. The data derive from a study of blood T cell repertoires in COVID-19. V lost 0 bases, J lost 6 bases, and 3 bases lay in between. CDR3 length equals 12 residues. Germline CDR1 SGHNT, CDR2 YYREEE (reference sequence). Under the authors' procedure: Amplification with reference gene primers provided the estimates of nucleated cell counts. Clones were read by immunoSEQ multiplex PCR, and TCRdb kept only the in-frame ones, dropping some. The V and J calls and clone size were taken over from that table, and D and trimming were inferred from the DNA. The top ten clones hold under 6% of a sample with about 140,000 clones, more than 85% of them seen once.

This receptor was taken from a human donor in a cohort sampled during active COVID-19. Sequenced input: peripheral blood. This chain joins TRBV5-4 and TRBJ2-2, with D unclear. In nucleotides, the CDR3 is TGTGCCAGCAGCTTGGCGGCCGGGGAGCTGTTTTTT. This encodes CASSLAAGELFF.